The TCR beta chain under discussion was sequenced for a study of blood T cell repertoires in COVID-19 (dated by TCRdb to about 2020). As for the study more broadly: Collaborator samples came from the United States, Italy and Spain and covered acute and convalescent phases of COVID-19. Sample metadata almost always included a de-identified subject ID, COVID-19 status, age in years and sex. The material from the prospective study consisted of cDNA or gDNA derived from T cells, B-cell-depleted T cells, or PBMCs. Where available, HLA class I and class II types were taken from metadata supplied by the sample provider and were not determined by assay-based typing. The samples were drawn from two sources: the first 160 participants of the ongoing ImmuneRACE study, and some 1,300 subjects contributed by 6 global collaborators. The repertoires were released in a freely available public database intended as a resource for research on the immune response to SARS-CoV-2. The dataset comprised deeply sampled blood TCRbeta repertoires from subjects exposed to, actively infected with, or recovered from COVID-19.

Results and caveats for the whole study, not just this receptor: Clinical and demographic metadata were provided uncurated, with the amount varying by source and participant.

The CDR3 runs 12 residues from the cysteine to the phenylalanine. Only CDR3 DNA is held: 36 bases, read in frame from base 1. At the junction V is shortened by 10 bases and J by 2 bases; bases outside the gene matches: 3. For CDR1 and CDR2, the germline V gene lists MNHEY and SVGAGI. For this clone: Its antigen is not yet known. Per-base quality was not reported, and no clone a single base away is much larger than it.

Collaborating institutions collected whole blood in K2EDTA tubes following their own protocols. For TCRbeta analysis, collaborators shipped samples in one of three forms: frozen whole blood, isolated PBMCs, or DNA extracted from either of those sample types. TCRbeta CDR3 regions were amplified from genomic DNA by means of the immunoSEQ Assay, a bias-controlled multiplex PCR. Per the source publication's procedure: Nucleated cell counts per sample were estimated from amplification of reference gene primers within the assay. Sequence reads were collapsed and filtered to measure the absolute abundance of every unique TCRbeta CDR3 rearrangement. For each sample, productive Simpson clonality was calculated as the square root of Simpson's diversity index across productive rearrangements. In its TCRdb copy, this immuneACCESS table keeps in-frame sequences only and misses some clones. Where compared with another copy, unresolved V genes explain less than half of these, and the others have no known cause. V and J calls and clone size are given by that table; D and trimming were obtained from the DNA. The sample profile shows some 140,000 clones; 87% of them were found once. Less than 2.5% of the sample rests with the top ten.

The sequence derives from a man over 45 with active COVID-19. This sequence uses TRBV6-5 and TRBJ1-1; TRBD1 fits 8 bases in the junction. The sequenced material came from peripheral blood. The nucleotides are TGTGCCACCGGACAGGGAAACACTGAAGCTTTCTTT. It encodes CATGQGNTEAFF.